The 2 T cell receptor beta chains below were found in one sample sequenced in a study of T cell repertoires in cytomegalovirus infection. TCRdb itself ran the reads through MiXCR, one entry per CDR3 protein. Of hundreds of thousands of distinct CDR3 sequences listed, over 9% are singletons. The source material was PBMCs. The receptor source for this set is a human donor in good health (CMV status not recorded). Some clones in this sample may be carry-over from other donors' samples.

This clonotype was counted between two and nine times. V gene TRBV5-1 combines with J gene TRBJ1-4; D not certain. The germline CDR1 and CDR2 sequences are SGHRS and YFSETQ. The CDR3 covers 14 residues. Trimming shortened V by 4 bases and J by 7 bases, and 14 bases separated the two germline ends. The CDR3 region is CASSPTLGAEKLFF. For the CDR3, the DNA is TGCGCCAGCAGCCCGACCTTGGGTGCTGAAAAACTGTTTTTT.

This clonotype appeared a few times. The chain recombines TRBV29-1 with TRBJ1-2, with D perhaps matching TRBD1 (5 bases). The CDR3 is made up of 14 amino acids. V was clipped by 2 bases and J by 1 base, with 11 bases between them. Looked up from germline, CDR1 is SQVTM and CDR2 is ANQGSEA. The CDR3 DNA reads TGCAGCGTTGAATTGGGGCAGATTAACTATGGCTACACCTTC. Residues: CSVELGQINYGYTF. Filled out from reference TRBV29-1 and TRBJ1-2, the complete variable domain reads SAVISQKPSRDICQRGTSLTIQCQVDSQVTMMFWYRQQPGQSLTLIATANQGSEATYESGFVIDKFPISRPNLTFSTLTVSNMSPEDSSIYLCSVELGQINYGYTFGSGTRLTVV.